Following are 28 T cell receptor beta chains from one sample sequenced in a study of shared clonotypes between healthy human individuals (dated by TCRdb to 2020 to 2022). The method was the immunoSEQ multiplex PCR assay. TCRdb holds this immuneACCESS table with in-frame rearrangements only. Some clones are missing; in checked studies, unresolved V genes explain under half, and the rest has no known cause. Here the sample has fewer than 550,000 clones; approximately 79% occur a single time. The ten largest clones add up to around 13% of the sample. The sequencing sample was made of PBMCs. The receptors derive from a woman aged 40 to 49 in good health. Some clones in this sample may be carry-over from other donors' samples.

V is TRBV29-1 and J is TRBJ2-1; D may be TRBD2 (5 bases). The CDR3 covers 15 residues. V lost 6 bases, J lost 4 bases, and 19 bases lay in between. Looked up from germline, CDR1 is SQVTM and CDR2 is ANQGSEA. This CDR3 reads CSVVTTSKVYNEQFF. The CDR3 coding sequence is TGCAGCGTGGTGACTACATCTAAAGTATACAATGAGCAGTTCTTC.

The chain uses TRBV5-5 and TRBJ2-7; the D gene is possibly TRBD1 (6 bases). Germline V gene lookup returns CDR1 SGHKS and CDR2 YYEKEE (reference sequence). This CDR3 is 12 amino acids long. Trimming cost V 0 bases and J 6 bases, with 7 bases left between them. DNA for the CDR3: TGTGCCAGCAGCTTGGCAGGGGCCGAGCAGTACTTC. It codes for CASSLAGAEQYF.

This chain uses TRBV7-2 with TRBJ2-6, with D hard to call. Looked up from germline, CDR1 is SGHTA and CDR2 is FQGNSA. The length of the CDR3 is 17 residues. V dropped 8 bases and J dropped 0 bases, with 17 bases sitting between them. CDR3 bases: TGTGCCAGCGGGCCCCACGGGCCTGGCTCTGGGGCCAACGTCCTGACTTTC. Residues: CASGPHGPGSGANVLTF.

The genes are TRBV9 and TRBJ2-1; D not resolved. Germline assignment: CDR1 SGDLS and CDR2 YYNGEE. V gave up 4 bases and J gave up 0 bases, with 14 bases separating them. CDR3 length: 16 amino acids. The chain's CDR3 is CASSTRNPSSYNEQFF. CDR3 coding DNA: TGTGCCAGCAGCACCCGAAATCCAAGCTCCTACAATGAGCAGTTCTTC.

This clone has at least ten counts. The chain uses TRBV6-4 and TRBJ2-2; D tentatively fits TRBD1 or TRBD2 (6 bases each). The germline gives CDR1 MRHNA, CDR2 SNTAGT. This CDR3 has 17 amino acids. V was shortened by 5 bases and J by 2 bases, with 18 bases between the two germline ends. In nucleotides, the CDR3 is TGTGCCAGCAGTCCGCAGGGGAACGGGGGAAACACCGGGGAGCTGTTTTTT. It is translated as CASSPQGNGGNTGELFF.

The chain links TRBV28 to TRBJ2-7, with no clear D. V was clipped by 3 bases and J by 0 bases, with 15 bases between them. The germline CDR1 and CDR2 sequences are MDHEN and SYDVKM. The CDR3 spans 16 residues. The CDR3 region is CASSFQLYTSSYEQYF. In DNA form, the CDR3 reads TGTGCCAGCAGTTTTCAATTATACACATCCTCCTACGAGCAGTACTTC.

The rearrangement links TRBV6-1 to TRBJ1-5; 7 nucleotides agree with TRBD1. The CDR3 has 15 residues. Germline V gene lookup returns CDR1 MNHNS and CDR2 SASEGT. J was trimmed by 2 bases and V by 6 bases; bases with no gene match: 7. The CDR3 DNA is TGTGCCAGCAGAGTACAGGGGCGCGGCAATCAGCCCCAGCATTTT. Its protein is CASRVQGRGNQPQHF.

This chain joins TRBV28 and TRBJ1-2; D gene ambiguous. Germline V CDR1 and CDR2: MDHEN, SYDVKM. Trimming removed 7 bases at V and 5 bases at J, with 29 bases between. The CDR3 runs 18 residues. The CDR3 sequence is CASMSVAGGGMGIYGYTF. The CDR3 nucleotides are TGTGCCAGCATGTCCGTAGCCGGCGGCGGAATGGGGATTTATGGCTACACCTTC.

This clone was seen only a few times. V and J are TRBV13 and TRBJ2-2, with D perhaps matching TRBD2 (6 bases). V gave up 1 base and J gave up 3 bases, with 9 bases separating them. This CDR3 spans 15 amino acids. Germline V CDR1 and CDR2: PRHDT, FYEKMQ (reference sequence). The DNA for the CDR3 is TGTGCCAGCAGCTTAGCGGGAGCGGACACCGGGGAGCTGTTTTTT. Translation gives CASSLAGADTGELFF.

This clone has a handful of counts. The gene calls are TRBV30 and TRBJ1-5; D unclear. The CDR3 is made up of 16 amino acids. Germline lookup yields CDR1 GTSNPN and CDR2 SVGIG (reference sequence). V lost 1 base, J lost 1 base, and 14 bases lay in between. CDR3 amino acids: CAWSAQLDKSNQPQHF. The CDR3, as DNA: TGTGCCTGGAGTGCCCAGCTTGACAAAAGCAATCAGCCCCAGCATTTT.

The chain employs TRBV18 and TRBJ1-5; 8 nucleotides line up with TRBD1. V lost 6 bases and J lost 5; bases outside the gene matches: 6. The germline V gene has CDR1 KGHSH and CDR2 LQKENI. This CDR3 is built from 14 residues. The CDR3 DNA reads TGTGCCAGCTCCCGAACAGGGGGGGATCAGCCCCAGCATTTT. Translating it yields CASSRTGGDQPQHF.

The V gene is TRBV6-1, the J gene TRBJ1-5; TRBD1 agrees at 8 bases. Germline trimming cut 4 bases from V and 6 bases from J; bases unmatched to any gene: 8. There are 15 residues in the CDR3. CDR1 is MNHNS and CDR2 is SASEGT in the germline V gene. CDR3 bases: TGTGCCAGCAGTGGTCTTCAGGGGGCCGGTCAGCCCCAGCATTTT. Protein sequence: CASSGLQGAGQPQHF.

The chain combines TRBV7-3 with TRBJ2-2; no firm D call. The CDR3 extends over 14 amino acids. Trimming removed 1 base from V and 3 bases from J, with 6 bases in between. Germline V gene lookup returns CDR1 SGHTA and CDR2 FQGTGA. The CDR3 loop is CASSLNRDTGELFF. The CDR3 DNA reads TGTGCCAGCAGCTTAAATAGGGACACCGGGGAGCTGTTTTTT. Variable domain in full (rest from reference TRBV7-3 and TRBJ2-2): GAGVSQTPSNKVTEKGKYVELRCDPISGHTALYWYRQSLGQGPEFLIYFQGTGAADDSGLPNDRFFAVRPEGSVSTLKIQRTERGDSAVYLCASSLNRDTGELFFGEGSRLTVL.

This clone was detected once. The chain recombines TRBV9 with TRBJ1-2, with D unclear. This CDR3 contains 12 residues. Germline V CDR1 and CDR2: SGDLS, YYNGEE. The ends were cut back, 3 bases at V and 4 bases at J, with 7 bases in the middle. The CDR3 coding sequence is TGTGCCAGCAGCGCCCACATCTATGGCTACACCTTC. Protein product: CASSAHIYGYTF.

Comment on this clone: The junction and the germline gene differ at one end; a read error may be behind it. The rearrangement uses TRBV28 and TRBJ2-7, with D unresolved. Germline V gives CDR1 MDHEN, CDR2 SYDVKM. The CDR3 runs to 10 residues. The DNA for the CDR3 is TGTGCCAGCAGTTTAGGCAGGCTCCACTTC. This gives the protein CASSLGRLHF.

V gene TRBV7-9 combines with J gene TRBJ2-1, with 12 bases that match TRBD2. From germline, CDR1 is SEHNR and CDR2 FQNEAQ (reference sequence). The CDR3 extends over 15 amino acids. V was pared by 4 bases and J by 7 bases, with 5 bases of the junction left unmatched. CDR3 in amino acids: CASSWRTSGKNEQFF. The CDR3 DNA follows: TGTGCCAGCAGCTGGAGGACTAGCGGGAAGAATGAGCAGTTCTTC.

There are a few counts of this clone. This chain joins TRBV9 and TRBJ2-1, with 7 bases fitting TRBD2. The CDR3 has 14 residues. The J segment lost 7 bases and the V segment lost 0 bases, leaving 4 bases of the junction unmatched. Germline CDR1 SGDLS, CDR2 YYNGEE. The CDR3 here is CASSVGGSGNEQFF. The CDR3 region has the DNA TGTGCCAGCAGCGTAGGCGGGAGCGGTAATGAGCAGTTCTTC.

This CDR3 reads CASSGLAGNYEQYF. In nucleotides, the CDR3 is TGTGCCAGCAGCGGACTAGCGGGGAATTACGAGCAGTACTTC. The chain has TRBV28 and TRBJ2-5; 12 bases agree with TRBD2. The closer fit of TRBJ2-7 to the DNA end suggests the J call may be wrong. Germline V gene sequence: CDR1 MDHEN, CDR2 SYDVKM. This CDR3 contains 14 residues.

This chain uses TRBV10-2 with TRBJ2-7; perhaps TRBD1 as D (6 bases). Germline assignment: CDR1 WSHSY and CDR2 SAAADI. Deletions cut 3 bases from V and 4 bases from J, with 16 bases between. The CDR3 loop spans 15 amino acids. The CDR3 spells CASSDRGRLRYEQYF. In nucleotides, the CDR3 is TGCGCCAGCAGTGACAGGGGCCGCTTGAGGTACGAGCAGTACTTC.

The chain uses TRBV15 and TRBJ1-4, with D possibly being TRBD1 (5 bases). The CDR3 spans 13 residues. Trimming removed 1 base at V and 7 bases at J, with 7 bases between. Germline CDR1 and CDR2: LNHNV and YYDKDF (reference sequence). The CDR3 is CATSRGGVEKLFF. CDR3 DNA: TGTGCCACCAGCAGAGGAGGGGTTGAAAAACTGTTTTTT.

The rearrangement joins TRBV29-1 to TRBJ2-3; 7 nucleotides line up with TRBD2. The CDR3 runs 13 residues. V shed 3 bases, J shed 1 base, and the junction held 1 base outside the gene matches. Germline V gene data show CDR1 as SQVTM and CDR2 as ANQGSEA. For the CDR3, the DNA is TGCAGCGTTGATCTAGCGGGCACAGATACGCAGTATTTT. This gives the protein CSVDLAGTDTQYF.

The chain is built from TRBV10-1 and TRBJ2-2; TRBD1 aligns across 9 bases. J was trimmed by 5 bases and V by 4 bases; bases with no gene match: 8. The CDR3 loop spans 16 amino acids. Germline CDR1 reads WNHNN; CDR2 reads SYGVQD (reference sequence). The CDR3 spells CASSGGTGTLTGELFF. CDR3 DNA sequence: TGCGCCAGCAGTGGGGGGACAGGGACCCTAACCGGGGAGCTGTTTTTT.

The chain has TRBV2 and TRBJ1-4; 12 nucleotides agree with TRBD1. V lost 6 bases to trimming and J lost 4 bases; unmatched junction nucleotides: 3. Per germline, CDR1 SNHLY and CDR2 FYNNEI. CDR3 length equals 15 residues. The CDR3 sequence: CASRGTGGFNEKLFF. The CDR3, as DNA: TGTGCCAGCAGAGGGACAGGGGGCTTTAATGAAAAACTGTTTTTT.

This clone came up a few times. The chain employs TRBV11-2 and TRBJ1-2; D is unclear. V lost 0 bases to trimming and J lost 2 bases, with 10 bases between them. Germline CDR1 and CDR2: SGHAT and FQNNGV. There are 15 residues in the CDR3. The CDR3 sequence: CASSLEPGGNYGYTF. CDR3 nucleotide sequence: TGTGCCAGCAGCTTAGAGCCGGGCGGCAACTATGGCTACACCTTC.

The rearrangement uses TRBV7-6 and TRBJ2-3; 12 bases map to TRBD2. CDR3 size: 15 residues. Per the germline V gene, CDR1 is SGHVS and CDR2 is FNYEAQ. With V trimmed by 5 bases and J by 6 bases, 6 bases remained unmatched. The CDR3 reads CASSQTSGSGDTQYF. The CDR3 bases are TGTGCCAGCAGCCAGACTAGCGGGAGCGGGGATACGCAGTATTTT.

The CDR3: CASSAGTSGTDTQYF. The CDR3 DNA is TGTGCCAGCAGCGCCGGGACTAGCGGGACAGATACGCAGTATTTT. The gene calls are TRBV11-2 and TRBJ2-3; TRBD2 matches 12 bases. Germline V gene sequence: CDR1 SGHAT, CDR2 FQNNGV. The CDR3 is 15 amino acids. The junction had 3 bases not matched to a gene; V was cut back by 5 bases and J by 3 bases.

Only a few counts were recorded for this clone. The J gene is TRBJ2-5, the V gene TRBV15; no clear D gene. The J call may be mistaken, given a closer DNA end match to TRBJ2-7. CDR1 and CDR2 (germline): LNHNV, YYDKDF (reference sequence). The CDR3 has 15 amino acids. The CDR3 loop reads CATSRARDIPYEQYF. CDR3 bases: TGTGCCACCAGCAGAGCGCGAGACATCCCCTACGAGCAGTACTTC.

For the CDR3, the DNA is TGTGCCAGCAGCTTTTTCAGCACAGATACGCAGTATTTT. Translating it yields CASSFFSTDTQYF. The chain employs TRBV7-9 and TRBJ2-3; D is undetermined. The V and J ends lost 3 bases and 0 bases respectively, with 4 bases between them. The CDR3 length is 13 residues. Germline V gene data show CDR1 as SEHNR and CDR2 as FQNEAQ (reference sequence). Complete variable domain (other parts from reference TRBV7-9 and TRBJ2-3): DTGVSQNPRHKITKRGQNVTFRCDPISEHNRLYWYRQTLGQGPEFLTYFQNEAQLEKSRLLSDRFSAERPKGSFSTLEIQRTEQGDSAMYLCASSFFSTDTQYFGPGTRLTVL.